This T cell receptor (beta chain) stems from a study of beta chain features in type 1 diabetes. This clone showed up many times. In germline, CDR1 is KGHSH, CDR2 LQKENI. The CDR3 consists of 13 residues. V lost 0 bases and J 5 bases, leaving 7 bases between the germline ends. TCRB transcripts that were expressed got sequenced, as all of the isolated RNA had been reverse transcribed. TCRdb keeps only in-frame clones here, not all; method: immunoSEQ multiplex PCR. This table has about 200,000 clones, about a tenth appearing once. The sample taken for sequencing was central memory CD4+ T cells from blood. This receptor was identified in a man between 18 and 35 years old in good health. The chain is built from TRBV18 and TRBJ2-5; D gene unclear. The chain's CDR3 is CASSPPTRETQYF. Written as DNA, the CDR3 is TGTGCCAGCTCACCACCTACTCGGGAGACCCAGTACTTC.